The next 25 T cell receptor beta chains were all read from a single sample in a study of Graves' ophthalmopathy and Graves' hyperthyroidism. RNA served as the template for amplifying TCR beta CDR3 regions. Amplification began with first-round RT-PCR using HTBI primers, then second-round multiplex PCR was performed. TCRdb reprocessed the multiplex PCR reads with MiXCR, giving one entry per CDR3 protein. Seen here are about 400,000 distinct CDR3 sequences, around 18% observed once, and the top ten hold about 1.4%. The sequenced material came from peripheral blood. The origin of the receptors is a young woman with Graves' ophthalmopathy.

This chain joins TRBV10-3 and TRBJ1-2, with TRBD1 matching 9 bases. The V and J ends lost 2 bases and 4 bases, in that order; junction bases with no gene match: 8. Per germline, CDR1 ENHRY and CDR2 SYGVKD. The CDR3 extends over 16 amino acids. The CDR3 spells CAISETGGKRVYGYTF. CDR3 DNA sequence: TGTGCCATCAGTGAGACAGGGGGCAAGCGGGTCTATGGCTACACCTTC.

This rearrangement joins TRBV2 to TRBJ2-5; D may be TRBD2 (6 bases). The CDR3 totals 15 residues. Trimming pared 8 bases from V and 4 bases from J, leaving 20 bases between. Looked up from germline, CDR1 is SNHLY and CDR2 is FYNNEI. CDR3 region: CASGDRDPGGETQYF. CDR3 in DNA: TGTGCCAGCGGGGACCGGGACCCCGGGGGAGAGACCCAGTACTTC.

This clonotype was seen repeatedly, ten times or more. The DNA for the CDR3 is TGTGCCACCAGCAGAGAGGGTCGGGGGGCGCAGTACTTC. Encoded protein: CATSREGRGAQYF. V gene TRBV15 combines with J gene TRBJ2-7; possibly TRBD2 for D (7 bases). Trimming stripped 0 bases from V and 9 bases from J, with 12 bases between. This CDR3 spans 13 amino acids. CDR1 is LNHNV and CDR2 is YYDKDF in the germline V gene (reference sequence).

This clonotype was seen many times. The CDR3 DNA reads TGTGCCAGCGGACGACAGGGACATAATGAAAAACTGTTTTTT. Amino acid sequence: CASGRQGHNEKLFF. The chain couples TRBV11-2 to TRBJ1-4; 7 bases are shared with TRBD1. Germline CDR1 is SGHAT and CDR2 is FQNNGV. V dropped 8 bases and J dropped 4; count of bases not matched to a gene: 7. The CDR3 is 14 amino acids.

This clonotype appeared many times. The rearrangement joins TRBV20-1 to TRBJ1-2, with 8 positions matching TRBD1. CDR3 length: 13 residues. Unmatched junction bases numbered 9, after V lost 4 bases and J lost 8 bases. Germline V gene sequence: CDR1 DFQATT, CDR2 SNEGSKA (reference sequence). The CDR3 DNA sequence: TGCAGTGCTACCCCCCAGGGGGCCAACGGCTACACCTTC. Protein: CSATPQGANGYTF.

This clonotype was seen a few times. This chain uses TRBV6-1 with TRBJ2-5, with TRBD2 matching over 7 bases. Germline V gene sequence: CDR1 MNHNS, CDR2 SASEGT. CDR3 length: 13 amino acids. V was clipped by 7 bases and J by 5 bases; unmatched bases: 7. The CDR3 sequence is CASNPGGRETQYF. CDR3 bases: TGTGCCAGCAATCCGGGGGGTCGGGAGACCCAGTACTTC.

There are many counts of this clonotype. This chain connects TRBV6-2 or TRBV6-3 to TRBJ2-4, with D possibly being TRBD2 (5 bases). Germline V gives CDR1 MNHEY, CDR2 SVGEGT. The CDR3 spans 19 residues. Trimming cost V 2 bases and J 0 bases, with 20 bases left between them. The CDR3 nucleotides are TGTGCCAGCAGTTACCCGAGGATGGCGGGTCAACTAGCCAAAAACATTCAGTACTTC. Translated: CASSYPRMAGQLAKNIQYF.

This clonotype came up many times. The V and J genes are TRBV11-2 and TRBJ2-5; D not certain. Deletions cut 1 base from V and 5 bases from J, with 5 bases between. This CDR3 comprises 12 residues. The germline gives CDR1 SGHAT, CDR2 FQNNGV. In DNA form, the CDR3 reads TGTGCCAGCAGCTTAGGCCCGGAGACCCAGTACTTC. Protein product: CASSLGPETQYF.

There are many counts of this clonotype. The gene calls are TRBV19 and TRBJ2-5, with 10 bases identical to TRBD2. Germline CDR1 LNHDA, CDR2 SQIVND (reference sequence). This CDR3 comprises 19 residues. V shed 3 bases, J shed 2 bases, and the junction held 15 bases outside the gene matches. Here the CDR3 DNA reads TGTGCCAGTAGTATGGAGGTACTAGCGGGAAGATCCCCACAAGAGACCCAGTACTTC. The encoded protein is CASSMEVLAGRSPQETQYF.

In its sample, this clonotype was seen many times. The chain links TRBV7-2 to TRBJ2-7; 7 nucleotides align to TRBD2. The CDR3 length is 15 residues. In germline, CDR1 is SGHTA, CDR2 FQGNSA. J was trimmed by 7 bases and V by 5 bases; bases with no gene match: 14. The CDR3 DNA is TGTGCCAGCAGCCCCGCTACCTCTAGCGGTCCTGAGCAGTACTTC. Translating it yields CASSPATSSGPEQYF. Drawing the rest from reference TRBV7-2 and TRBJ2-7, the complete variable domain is GAGVSQSPSNKVTEKGKDVELRCDPISGHTALYWYRQSLGQGLEFLIYFQGNSAPDKSGLPSDRFSAERTGGSVSTLTIQRTQQEDSAVYLCASSPATSSGPEQYFGPGTRLTVT.

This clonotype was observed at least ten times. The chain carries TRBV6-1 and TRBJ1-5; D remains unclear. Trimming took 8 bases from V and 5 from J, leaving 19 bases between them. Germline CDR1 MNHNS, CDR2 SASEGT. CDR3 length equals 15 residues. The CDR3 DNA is TGTGCCAGCCGTCCCGGGCCATTACACGATCAGCCCCAGCATTTT. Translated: CASRPGPLHDQPQHF.

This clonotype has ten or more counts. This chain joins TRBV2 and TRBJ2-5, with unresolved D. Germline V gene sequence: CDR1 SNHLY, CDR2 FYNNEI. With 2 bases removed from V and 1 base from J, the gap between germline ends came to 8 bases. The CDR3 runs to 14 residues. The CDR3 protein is CASSEHPGQETQYF. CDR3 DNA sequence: TGTGCCAGCAGTGAACACCCAGGCCAAGAGACCCAGTACTTC.

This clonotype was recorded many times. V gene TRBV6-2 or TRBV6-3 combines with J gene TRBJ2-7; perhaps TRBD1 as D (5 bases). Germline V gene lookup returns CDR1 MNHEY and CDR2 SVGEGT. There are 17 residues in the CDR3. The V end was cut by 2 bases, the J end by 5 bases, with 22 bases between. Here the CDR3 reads CASSYDPSAQGLDEQYF. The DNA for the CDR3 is TGTGCCAGCAGTTACGATCCATCCGCCCAGGGCCTGGACGAGCAGTACTTC.

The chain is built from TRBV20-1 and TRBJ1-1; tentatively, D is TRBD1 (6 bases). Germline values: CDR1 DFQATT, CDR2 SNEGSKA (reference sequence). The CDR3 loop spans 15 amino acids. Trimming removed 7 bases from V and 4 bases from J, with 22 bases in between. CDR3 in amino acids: CSVPIPTGLRTEAFF. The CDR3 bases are TGCAGTGTTCCGATCCCCACAGGGCTTCGCACTGAAGCTTTCTTT.

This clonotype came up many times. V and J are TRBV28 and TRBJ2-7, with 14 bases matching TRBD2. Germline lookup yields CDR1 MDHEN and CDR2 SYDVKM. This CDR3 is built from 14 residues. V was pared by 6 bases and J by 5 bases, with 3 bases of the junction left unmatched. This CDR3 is CASRGLAGAHEQYF. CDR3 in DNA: TGTGCCAGCAGGGGACTAGCGGGAGCCCACGAGCAGTACTTC.

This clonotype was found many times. CDR3 sequence (DNA): TGCAGTGCTTCCGGGGCGAGGTCTCTAGCCAAAAACATTCAGTACTTC. It translates to CSASGARSLAKNIQYF. The chain has TRBV20-1 and TRBJ2-4; D may match TRBD1 or TRBD2 (5 bases each). This CDR3 has 16 residues. Germline V gives CDR1 DFQATT, CDR2 SNEGSKA (reference sequence). Trimming stripped 5 bases from V and 0 bases from J, with 17 bases between.

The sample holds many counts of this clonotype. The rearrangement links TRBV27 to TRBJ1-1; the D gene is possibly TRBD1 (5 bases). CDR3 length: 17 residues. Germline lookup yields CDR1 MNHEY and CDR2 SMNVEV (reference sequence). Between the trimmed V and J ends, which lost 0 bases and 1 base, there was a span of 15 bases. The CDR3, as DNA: TGTGCCAGCAGTTTATCGCTAAGGAGGGGAGGGAACACTGAAGCTTTCTTT. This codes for CASSLSLRRGGNTEAFF.

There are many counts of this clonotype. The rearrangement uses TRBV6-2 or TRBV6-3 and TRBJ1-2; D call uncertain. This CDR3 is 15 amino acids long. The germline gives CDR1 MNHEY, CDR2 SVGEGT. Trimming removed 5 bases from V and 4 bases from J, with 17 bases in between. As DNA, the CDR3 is TGTGCCAGCAGTGTGGAACCTGAACAGCGCTATGGCTACACCTTC. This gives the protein CASSVEPEQRYGYTF.

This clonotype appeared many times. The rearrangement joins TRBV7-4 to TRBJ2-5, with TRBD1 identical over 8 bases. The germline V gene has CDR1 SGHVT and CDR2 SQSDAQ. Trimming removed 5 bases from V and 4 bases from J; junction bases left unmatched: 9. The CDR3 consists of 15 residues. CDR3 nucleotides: TGTGCCAGCAGCCAAAGTGACAGGGGAGTAGAGACCCAGTACTTC. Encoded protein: CASSQSDRGVETQYF.

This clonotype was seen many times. The CDR3 is CAWSVGGREAFF. Here the CDR3 DNA reads TGTGCCTGGAGTGTAGGCGGTCGCGAGGCTTTCTTT. The J gene is TRBJ1-1, the V gene TRBV30; D gene uncertain. This CDR3 contains 12 residues. The germline V and J ends were trimmed by 0 bases and 11 bases, with 13 bases remaining between them. Germline V gives CDR1 GTSNPN, CDR2 SVGIG (reference sequence).

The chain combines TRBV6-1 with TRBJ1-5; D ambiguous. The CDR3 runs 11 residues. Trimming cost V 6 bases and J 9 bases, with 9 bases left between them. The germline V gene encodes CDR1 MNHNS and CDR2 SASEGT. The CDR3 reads CASRADRPQHF. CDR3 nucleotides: TGTGCCAGCAGAGCCGATCGGCCCCAGCATTTT.

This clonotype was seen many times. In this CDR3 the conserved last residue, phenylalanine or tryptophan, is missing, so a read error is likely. This chain's CDR3 is CASSLVRPEAFL. The DNA of the CDR3 is TGTGCCAGCAGTTTGGTCAGACCTGAAGCTTTCCTT. The rearrangement uses TRBV12-3 or TRBV12-4 and TRBJ1-1, with D hard to call. CDR3 length equals 12 residues. The V end lost 3 bases, the J end lost 6 bases, and 8 bases lay between the germline ends.

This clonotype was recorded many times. The CDR3 is CASSLTGQSPLHF. Here the CDR3 DNA reads TGTGCCAGCAGTCTGACAGGCCAATCACCCCTCCACTTT. V and J are TRBV6-2 or TRBV6-3 and TRBJ1-6; possible D gene TRBD1, 6 bases. The germline V gene has CDR1 MNHEY and CDR2 SVGEGT. The CDR3 extends over 13 amino acids. The V and J ends lost 5 bases and 10 bases respectively, with 12 bases between them.

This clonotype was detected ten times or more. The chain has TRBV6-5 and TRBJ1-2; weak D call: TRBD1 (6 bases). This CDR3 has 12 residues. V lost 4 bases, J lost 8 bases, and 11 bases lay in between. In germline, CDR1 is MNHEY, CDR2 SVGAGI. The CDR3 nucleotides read TGTGCCAGCAGTTCCCGGGGGCCGGGCTACACCTTC. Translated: CASSSRGPGYTF.

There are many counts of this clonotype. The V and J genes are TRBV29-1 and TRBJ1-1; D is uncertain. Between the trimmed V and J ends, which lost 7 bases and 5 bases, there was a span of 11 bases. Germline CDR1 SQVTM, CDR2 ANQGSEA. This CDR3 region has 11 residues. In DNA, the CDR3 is TGCAGCGCCCTTGTAGGGACTGAAGCTTTCTTT. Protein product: CSALVGTEAFF.